The sample holds one count of the clone carrying this T cell receptor (beta chain). Its antigen is not identified. This sample stems from a study of blood T cells in healthy people across ages. Trimming removed 4 bases from V and 0 bases from J; junction bases left unmatched: 4. Germline CDR1 reads SNHLY; CDR2 reads FYNNEI. This CDR3 spans 15 amino acids. The second PCR ran roughly 7 to 12 cycles with a sample-barcoded 5' primer and J-beta primers. A tag from a template-switch adaptor with 12 random nucleotides marked each cDNA molecule. TCRdb re-called the 5' RACE reads with MiXCR, one entry per CDR3 protein. The sample holds roughly 1.5 million distinct CDR3 sequences, approximately 39% seen once. Study-wide results and limits: TCR beta diversity, measured per million T cells, fell in a roughly linear way with age. Donors of long life had a larger count of naive CD4+ cells and greater diversity than aged donors.

Sequencing was carried out using blood. This TCR derives from a woman between 18 and 29 years old in good health. V gene TRBV2 combines with J gene TRBJ1-2, with 8 bases lining up with TRBD1. The CDR3 DNA reads as TGTGCCAGCAGTGGTACGACAGGGGCTAACTATGGCTACACCTTC. The encoded protein is CASSGTTGANYGYTF.